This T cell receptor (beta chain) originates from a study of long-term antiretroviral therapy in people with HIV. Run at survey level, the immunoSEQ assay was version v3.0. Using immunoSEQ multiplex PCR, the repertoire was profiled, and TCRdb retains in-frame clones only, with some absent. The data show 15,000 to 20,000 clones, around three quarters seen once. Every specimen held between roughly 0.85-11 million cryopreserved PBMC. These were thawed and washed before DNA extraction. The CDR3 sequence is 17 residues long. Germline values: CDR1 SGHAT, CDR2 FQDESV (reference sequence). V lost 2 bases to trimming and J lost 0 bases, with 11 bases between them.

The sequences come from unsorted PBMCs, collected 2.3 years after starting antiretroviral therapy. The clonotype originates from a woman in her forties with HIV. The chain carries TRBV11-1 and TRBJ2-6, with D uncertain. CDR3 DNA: TGTGCCAGCAGCTTACGGAAGACAACCTCTGGGGCCAACGTCCTGACTTTC. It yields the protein CASSLRKTTSGANVLTF. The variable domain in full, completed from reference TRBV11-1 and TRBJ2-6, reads EAEVAQSPRYKITEKSQAVAFWCDPISGHATLYWYRQILGQGPELLVQFQDESVVDDSQLPKDRFSAERLKGVDSTLKIQPAELGDSAMYLCASSLRKTTSGANVLTFGAGSRLTVL.